Below, 21 T cell receptor beta chains from the same sample are listed, as sequenced in a study of blood T cells in healthy people across ages. A second about 6 to 12 cycle PCR used barcoded and J-beta primers. TCRdb re-analysed the 5' RACE reads in MiXCR, keeping a single row per CDR3 protein. The sample has about 1.8 million distinct CDR3 sequences, around 48% seen once. Sequenced input: blood. The receptor set was obtained from a woman between 40 and 50 years old in good health.

The table lists this clonotype with a few counts. The rearrangement uses TRBV7-9 and TRBJ1-6; D uncertain. Germline-derived CDR1 and CDR2 are SEHNR and FQNEAQ (reference sequence). V lost 5 bases and J lost 7, with 15 bases in between. This CDR3 comprises 15 residues. The CDR3 region is CASSPKAVGNSPLHF. DNA for the CDR3: TGTGCCAGCAGCCCAAAAGCGGTGGGGAATTCACCCCTCCACTTT.

The genes are TRBV3-1 and TRBJ1-5; D call uncertain. This CDR3 contains 14 residues. Germline CDR1 is LGHDT and CDR2 is YNNKEL (reference sequence). V was cut by 0 bases and J by 7 bases, with 10 bases left in between. CDR3 in amino acids: CASSQDPEGQPQHF. DNA for the CDR3: TGTGCCAGCAGCCAAGATCCCGAAGGACAGCCCCAGCATTTT.

The chain uses TRBV20-1 and TRBJ2-7; 13 bases align to TRBD2. The trim removed 2 bases at V and 7 bases at J, leaving 8 bases unmatched. This CDR3 comprises 15 residues. The germline gives CDR1 DFQATT, CDR2 SNEGSKA (reference sequence). The CDR3 region has the DNA TGCAGTGCTAGACCCGGGACTAGCGGGGTCAATGAGCAGTACTTC. Amino acid sequence: CSARPGTSGVNEQYF.

Worth noting for this clonotype: The junction and the germline gene differ at one end; a read error may be behind it. V usage is TRBV4-3 and J usage is TRBJ1-4, with a weak D call TRBD1 (5 bases). From germline, CDR1 is LGHNA and CDR2 YSLEER. The CDR3 totals 15 residues. CDR3 in DNA: TGCGCCTGCAGCCATGGGACCCTACAAGGCGAAAAACTGTTTTTT. Its protein product is CACSHGTLQGEKLFF.

This clonotype was counted only a few times. The chain uses TRBV28 and TRBJ2-7, with D unresolved. This CDR3 is built from 11 residues. Between the trimmed V and J ends, which lost 6 bases and 6 bases, there was a span of 9 bases. Germline values: CDR1 MDHEN, CDR2 SYDVKM. CDR3 coding DNA: TGTGCCAGCAGCCACAGTTTCGAGCAGTACTTC. This codes for CASSHSFEQYF.

The chain couples TRBV20-1 to TRBJ2-5; tentatively, D is TRBD1 or TRBD2 (5 bases each). Germline V gene sequence: CDR1 DFQATT, CDR2 SNEGSKA (reference sequence). V shed 1 base and J shed 4 bases, with 16 bases lying between them. The length of the CDR3 is 15 residues. CDR3 DNA sequence: TGCAGTGCTAGAGTCCCGGGACGGCAAATAGAGACCCAGTACTTC. Translated, it gives CSARVPGRQIETQYF.

This clonotype came up once. V is TRBV7-2 and J is TRBJ2-3, with D uncertain. Deletions cut 5 bases from V and 7 bases from J, with 19 bases between. CDR3 length: 15 amino acids. Germline V gene sequence: CDR1 SGHTA, CDR2 FQGNSA. This chain's CDR3 is CASSPAGYVVNTQYF. For the CDR3, the DNA is TGTGCCAGCAGCCCCGCCGGTTATGTAGTGAATACGCAGTATTTT.

The chain links TRBV4-2 to TRBJ1-2; 12 nucleotides match TRBD1. The CDR3 extends over 19 amino acids. From germline, CDR1 is LGHNA and CDR2 YNFKEQ. V trimming: 4 bases; J trimming: 2 bases; junction bases outside the gene matches: 14. The CDR3 reads CASSLPSSGTGGGNYGYTF. The CDR3 nucleotides read TGTGCCAGCAGCCTTCCGTCTTCCGGGACAGGGGGCGGGAACTATGGCTACACCTTC.

This chain connects TRBV24-1 to TRBJ1-2, with 7 bases identical to TRBD1. V gave up 4 bases and J gave up 0 bases; unmatched junction bases: 10. This CDR3 is built from 17 residues. Germline lookup yields CDR1 KGHDR and CDR2 SFDVKD. Here the CDR3 reads CATSDNRGVGANYGYTF. CDR3 DNA sequence: TGTGCCACCAGTGACAACAGGGGTGTGGGTGCTAACTATGGCTACACCTTC.

The chain carries TRBV7-9 and TRBJ2-3, with D perhaps assigned TRBD1 or TRBD2 (5 bases each). The CDR3 sequence is 17 residues long. Trimming took 5 bases from V and 4 from J, leaving 22 bases between them. Per the germline V gene, CDR1 is SEHNR and CDR2 is FQNEAQ (reference sequence). CDR3 loop: CASSPRVLGTTADTQYF. The CDR3, as DNA: TGTGCCAGCAGCCCTCGCGTCTTAGGGACGACAGCAGATACGCAGTATTTT.

This clonotype was picked up one time. The chain has TRBV28 and TRBJ2-7, with a possible D match to TRBD1 (6 bases). V was cut by 6 bases and J by 0 bases, with 15 bases left in between. This CDR3 comprises 15 residues. Germline assignment: CDR1 MDHEN and CDR2 SYDVKM. CDR3 region: CASRTTGMGSYEQYF. DNA for the CDR3: TGTGCCAGCAGGACTACAGGGATGGGCTCCTACGAGCAGTACTTC.

The chain combines TRBV29-1 with TRBJ1-5, with a tentative D call TRBD1 (5 bases). CDR1 SQVTM and CDR2 ANQGSEA come from the germline V gene. CDR3 length equals 13 residues. V was clipped by 7 bases and J by 5 bases, with 15 bases between them. The CDR3 loop reads CSATLGVDQPQHF. The CDR3 region has the DNA TGCAGCGCAACCCTAGGGGTAGATCAGCCCCAGCATTTT. The complete variable domain, with remaining parts taken from reference TRBV29-1 and TRBJ1-5, reads SAVISQKPSRDICQRGTSLTIQCQVDSQVTMMFWYRQQPGQSLTLIATANQGSEATYESGFVIDKFPISRPNLTFSTLTVSNMSPEDSSIYLCSATLGVDQPQHFGDGTRLSIL.

V is TRBV20-1 and J is TRBJ2-5; D is possibly TRBD1 or TRBD2 (6 bases each). The CDR3 runs to 13 residues. V was shortened by 6 bases and J by 4 bases, with 15 bases between the two germline ends. Germline-derived CDR1 and CDR2 are DFQATT and SNEGSKA (reference sequence). The CDR3 here is CSALGGIPETQYF. CDR3 nucleotide sequence: TGCAGTGCCTTAGGGGGGATCCCAGAGACCCAGTACTTC.

The rearrangement uses TRBV20-1 and TRBJ2-5; either TRBD1 or TRBD2 may supply D (6 bases each). Deletions cut 1 base from V and 2 bases from J, with 11 bases between. Looked up from germline, CDR1 is DFQATT and CDR2 is SNEGSKA (reference sequence). The CDR3 has 14 amino acids. This chain's CDR3 is CSARVQGTQETQYF. The DNA for the CDR3 is TGCAGTGCTAGAGTTCAGGGGACTCAAGAGACCCAGTACTTC.

The genes are TRBV27 and TRBJ1-6; the D is unclear. Germline lookup yields CDR1 MNHEY and CDR2 SMNVEV (reference sequence). The CDR3 has 16 residues. V lost 4 bases and J 1 base, leaving 11 bases between the germline ends. The CDR3 protein is CASSYRNPSYNSPLHF. CDR3 coding DNA: TGTGCCAGCAGTTACCGGAATCCTTCCTATAATTCACCCCTCCACTTT.

In its sample, this clonotype was seen a few times. This rearrangement joins TRBV21-1 to TRBJ2-7. TRBV21-1 represents a pseudogene. This CDR3 spans 14 amino acids. The CDR3 DNA follows: TGTGCCAGCAGCAAAGTGGCCAAGACCTACGAGCAGTACTTC. Encoded protein: CASSKVAKTYEQYF.

This clonotype has just a few counts. This chain links TRBV28 with TRBJ2-1; weak D call: TRBD2 (6 bases). Looked up from germline, CDR1 is MDHEN and CDR2 is SYDVKM. This CDR3 has 12 residues. Trimming cost V 3 bases and J 15 bases, with 15 bases left between them. The CDR3 nucleotides are TGTGCCAGCAGTTTCGAGCAGGGAGGTCTGTTCTTC. Amino acid sequence: CASSFEQGGLFF.

This clonotype was recorded once. One end of the junction does not line up with germline, which may come from a read error. This chain connects TRBV4-1 to TRBJ2-3, with 11 bases that match TRBD2. The germline gives CDR1 MGHRA, CDR2 YSYEKL. CDR3 length equals 16 residues. CDR3 coding DNA: TGCGCCAGCGGCCAAGATAGCGGGGGGGCAACAGATACGCAGTATTTT. Translating gives CASGQDSGGATDTQYF.

This clonotype has only a few counts. This rearrangement joins TRBV6-5 to TRBJ2-3; D is undetermined. The V end was cut by 7 bases, the J end by 8 bases, with 10 bases between. Germline loops: CDR1 MNHEY, CDR2 SVGAGI. The CDR3 spans 11 residues. The CDR3 reads CASNYVGTQYF. The CDR3 DNA is TGTGCCAGCAATTATGTTGGTACGCAGTATTTT.

Remarks on this clonotype: The junction departs from the called germline gene at one end, perhaps through a read error. This chain joins TRBV6-2 or TRBV6-3 and TRBJ1-2; no definite D call. This CDR3 contains 12 residues. Germline assignment: CDR1 MNHEY and CDR2 SVGEGT. CDR3 in DNA: TGTGCCAGCAGTCACTCAGGCTATGGCTACACCTTC. Translation gives CASSHSGYGYTF.

This clonotype was detected only a few times. The genes are TRBV27 and TRBJ2-1, with TRBD2 identical over 7 bases. Germline CDR1 MNHEY, CDR2 SMNVEV (reference sequence). This CDR3 spans 15 amino acids. V trimming: 8 bases; J trimming: 1 base; junction bases outside the gene matches: 8. As DNA, the CDR3 is TGTGCCAGCCACCAAGCGGGGCTTTCCTACAATGAGCAGTTCTTC. It codes for CASHQAGLSYNEQFF.